This T cell receptor beta chain comes out of a study of Graves' ophthalmopathy and Graves' hyperthyroidism (dated by TCRdb to the late 2010s). For the study in its entirety: Peripheral blood was collected before any treatment was given, at the time of initial diagnosis. TCR beta repertoire signatures were used to distinguish Graves' ophthalmopathy from Graves' hyperthyroidism and to predict progression to ophthalmopathy. In total, some 130 blood samples were TCR-sequenced: approximately 42 ophthalmopathy, under 85 hyperthyroidism and about 17 hyperthyroidism-to-ophthalmopathy patients. A discovery set of 100 or so patients (43 ophthalmopathy, approximately 58 stable hyperthyroidism) was enrolled to explore V-J signatures distinguishing ophthalmopathy from hyperthyroidism. An independent validation cohort comprised fewer than 20 hyperthyroidism patients and about 16 patients who later progressed from hyperthyroidism to ophthalmopathy. In roughly six hyperthyroidism patients, the T-cell repertoires found in thyroid tissue were compared with those found in blood. After sampling, hyperthyroidism patients received methimazole starting at 30 mg daily, and ophthalmopathy patients received high-dose intravenous methylprednisolone. The roughly 90 discovery patients were divided at random into training and test sets in a 7:3 ratio. What the work shows at the level of the full study, not this receptor alone: Sample size was not predetermined statistically, and investigators were not blinded to group allocation. Most of the expanded thyroid clonotypes with a frequency above 0.001 were also detected in blood, and it was suggested that the thyroid immune response may be reflected by blood repertoires. In cross-validation, the 13-signature model distinguished ophthalmopathy from stable hyperthyroidism with more than 85% sensitivity and 81.08% specificity, while in the test set the corresponding values were approximately 80% and 75%. In validation, the model predicted ophthalmopathy progression with about 71% sensitivity and around 72% specificity; roughly 11 predicted patients were CT-confirmed with GO in a median of approximately 6.2 months.

V loses 0 bases, J loses 4 bases, and the germline ends lie 12 bases apart. Spanning cysteine to phenylalanine, the CDR3 consists of 15 amino acids. Only the CDR3 DNA stays, 45 bases, in frame from base 1. In the germline V gene, CDR1 corresponds to MNHEY and CDR2 to SVGAGI. A patient counted as having stable hyperthyroidism if there was no progression to ophthalmopathy within 18 months of follow-up. Patients with hyperthyroidism were aged 18 to 65 years, had been newly diagnosed, and had a disease duration of less than 2 months. Patients with other autoimmune diseases, uncontrolled infections, pregnancy or lactation were excluded from the study. Diagnosis relied on clinical symptoms, serum thyroxine, TRAb, thyroid ultrasound and orbital computed tomography. Using Ficoll-Paque density gradient centrifugation, PBMCs were isolated from less than 11 ml of fresh peripheral blood. Total RNA was extracted using Trizol reagent, and RNA quality was checked on an Agilent 2100 Bioanalyzer.

Points on this clonotype: The antigen it binds to is not known. No much larger clone is present one base from it, and per-base qualities are unavailable.

For repertoire sequencing, TCR beta CDR3 regions were amplified from RNA transcripts. The first round was an RT-PCR using HTBI primers with the Qiagen OneStep RT-PCR kit, and this first round was followed by a second-round multiplex PCR, then size selection and purification. Libraries were sequenced on an Illumina HiSeq2000 using paired-end 100 bp reads. In the authors' own workflow: SOAPnuke was used for read processing, and reads with adapters, uncalled bases, a mean Phred below 15, or no exact constant-primer or identifier match were discarded. COPE v1.2.5 was used to merge the high-quality paired reads. Unique nucleotide sequences were defined as clonotypes and aligned to IMGT TRB V, D and J references using MiTCR v1.1. The analysis was limited to V-J combinations with a frequency above 0.0001, which together covered about 99% of the repertoires. For each V-J combination, a TCR clonal expansion and chaos score was defined as the ratio of F50 clonal expansion to chaos observed in the TCRdist matrix. Features were reduced by Welch's t-statistics and random forest to approximately 13 V-J combinations, which fed a naive Bayes classifier. The Morisita-Horn index was used to measure how similar the thyroid and blood repertoires were. TCRdb reprocessing: public reads trimmed at Q25 with fastp, clones called with MiXCR, in-frame beta chains kept. One record per CDR3 amino acid sequence lists the most common genes and DNA. The authors' filters were not applied to this entry. This sample holds fewer than 650,000 distinct CDR3 sequences; 22% were observed only once. Around 6.9% of the sample goes to the ten largest clones.

This sequence originates from a woman younger than 35 with stable Graves' hyperthyroidism. Some clones in this sample may be carry-over from other donors' samples. Donor details come from another sample of the same person, matched by shared clones. Sequenced input: peripheral blood. Rearrangement joined TRBV6-5 to TRBJ1-2; a tentative D call is TRBD1 (6 bases match). The nucleotide sequence is given as TGTGCCAGCAGTTACTCCAACAGGGAGGGCTATGGCTACACCTTC. This sequence encodes CASSYSNREGYGYTF.